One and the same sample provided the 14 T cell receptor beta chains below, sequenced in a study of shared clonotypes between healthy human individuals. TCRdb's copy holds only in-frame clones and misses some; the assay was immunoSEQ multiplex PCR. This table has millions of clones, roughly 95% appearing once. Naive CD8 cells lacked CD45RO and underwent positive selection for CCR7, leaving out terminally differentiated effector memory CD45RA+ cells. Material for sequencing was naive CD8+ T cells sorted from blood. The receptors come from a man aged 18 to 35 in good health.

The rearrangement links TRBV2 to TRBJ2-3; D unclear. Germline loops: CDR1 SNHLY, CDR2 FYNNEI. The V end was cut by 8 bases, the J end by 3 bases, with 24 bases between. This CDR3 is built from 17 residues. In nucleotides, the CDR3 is TGTGCCAGCGACGGCCCCACTTATACAACCGGGACAGATACGCAGTATTTT. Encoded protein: CASDGPTYTTGTDTQYF.

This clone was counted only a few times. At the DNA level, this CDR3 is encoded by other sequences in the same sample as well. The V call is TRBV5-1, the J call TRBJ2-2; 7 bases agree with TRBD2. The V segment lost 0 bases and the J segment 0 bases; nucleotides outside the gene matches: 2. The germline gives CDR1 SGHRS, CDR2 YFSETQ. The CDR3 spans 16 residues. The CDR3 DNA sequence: TGCGCCAGCAGCTTGGAGCGGGGATCGAACACCGGGGAGCTGTTTTTT. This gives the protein CASSLERGSNTGELFF.

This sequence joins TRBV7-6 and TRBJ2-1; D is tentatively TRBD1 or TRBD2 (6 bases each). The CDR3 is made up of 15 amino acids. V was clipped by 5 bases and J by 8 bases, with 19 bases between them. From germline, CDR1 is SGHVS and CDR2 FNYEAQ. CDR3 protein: CASSPVPGAGDEQFF. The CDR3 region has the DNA TGTGCCAGCAGCCCAGTTCCGGGGGCCGGAGATGAGCAGTTCTTC.

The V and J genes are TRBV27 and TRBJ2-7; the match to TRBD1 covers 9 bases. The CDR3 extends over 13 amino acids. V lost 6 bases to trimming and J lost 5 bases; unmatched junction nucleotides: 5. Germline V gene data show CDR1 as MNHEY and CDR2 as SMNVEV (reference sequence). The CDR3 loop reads CASSDRGYNEQYF. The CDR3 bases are TGTGCCAGCAGCGACAGGGGGTACAACGAGCAGTACTTC.

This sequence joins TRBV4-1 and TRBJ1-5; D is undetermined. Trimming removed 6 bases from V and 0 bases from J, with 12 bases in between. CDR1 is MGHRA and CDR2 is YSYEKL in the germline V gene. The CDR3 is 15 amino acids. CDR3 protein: CASRDWENSNQPQHF. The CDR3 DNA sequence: TGCGCCAGCAGGGATTGGGAAAATAGCAATCAGCCCCAGCATTTT.

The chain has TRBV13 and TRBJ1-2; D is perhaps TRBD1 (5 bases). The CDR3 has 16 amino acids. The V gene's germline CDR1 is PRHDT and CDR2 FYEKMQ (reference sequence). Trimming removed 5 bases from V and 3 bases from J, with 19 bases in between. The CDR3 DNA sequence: TGTGCCAGCAGCGGACGAGTGACCAGGGAGGACTATGGCTACACCTTC. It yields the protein CASSGRVTREDYGYTF.

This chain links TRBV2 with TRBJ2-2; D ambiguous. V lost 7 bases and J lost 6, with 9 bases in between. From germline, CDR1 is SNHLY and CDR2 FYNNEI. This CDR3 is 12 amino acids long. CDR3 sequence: CASKDLPGELFF. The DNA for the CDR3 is TGTGCCAGCAAGGACCTCCCCGGGGAGCTGTTTTTT.

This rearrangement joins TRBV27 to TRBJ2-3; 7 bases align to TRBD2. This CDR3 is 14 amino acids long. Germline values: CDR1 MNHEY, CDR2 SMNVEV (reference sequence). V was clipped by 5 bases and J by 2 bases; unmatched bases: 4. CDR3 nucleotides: TGTGCCAGCAGTCCCCTAGCGGTCACAGATACGCAGTATTTT. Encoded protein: CASSPLAVTDTQYF.

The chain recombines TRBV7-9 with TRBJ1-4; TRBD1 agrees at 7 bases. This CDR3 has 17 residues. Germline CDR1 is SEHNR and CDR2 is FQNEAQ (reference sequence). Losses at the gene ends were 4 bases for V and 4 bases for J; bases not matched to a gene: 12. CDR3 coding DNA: TGTGCCAGCAGCTCAGACAGGGAAGACTTTCTTAATGAAAAACTGTTTTTT. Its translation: CASSSDREDFLNEKLFF.

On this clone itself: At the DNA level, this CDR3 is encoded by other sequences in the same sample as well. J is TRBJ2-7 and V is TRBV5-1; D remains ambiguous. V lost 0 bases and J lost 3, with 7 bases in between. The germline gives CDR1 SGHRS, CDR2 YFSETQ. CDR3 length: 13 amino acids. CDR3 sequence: CASSLVQDYEQYF. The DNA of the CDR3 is TGCGCCAGCAGCTTGGTGCAGGACTACGAGCAGTACTTC.

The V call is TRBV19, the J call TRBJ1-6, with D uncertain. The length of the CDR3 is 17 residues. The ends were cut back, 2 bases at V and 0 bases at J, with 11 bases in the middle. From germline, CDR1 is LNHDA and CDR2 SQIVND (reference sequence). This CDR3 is CASSIMGSTSYNSPLHF. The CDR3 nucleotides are TGTGCCAGTAGTATAATGGGCAGCACCTCCTATAATTCACCCCTCCACTTT.

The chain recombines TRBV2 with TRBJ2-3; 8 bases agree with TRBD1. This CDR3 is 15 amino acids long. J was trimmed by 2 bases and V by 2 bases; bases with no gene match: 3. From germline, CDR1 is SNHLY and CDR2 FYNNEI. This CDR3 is CASSESGGLTDTQYF. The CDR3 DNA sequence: TGTGCCAGCAGTGAATCAGGGGGCCTCACAGATACGCAGTATTTT.

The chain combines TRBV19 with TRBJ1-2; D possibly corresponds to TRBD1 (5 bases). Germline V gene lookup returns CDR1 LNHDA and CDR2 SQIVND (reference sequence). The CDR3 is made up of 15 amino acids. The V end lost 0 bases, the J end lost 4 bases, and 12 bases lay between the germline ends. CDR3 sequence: CASSIESGRGYGYTF. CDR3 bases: TGTGCCAGTAGTATAGAGTCGGGAAGGGGCTATGGCTACACCTTC. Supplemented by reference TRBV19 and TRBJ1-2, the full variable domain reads DGGITQSPKYLFRKEGQNVTLSCEQNLNHDAMYWYRQDPGQGLRLIYYSQIVNDFQKGDIAEGYSVSREKKESFPLTVTSAQKNPTAFYLCASSIESGRGYGYTFGSGTRLTVV.

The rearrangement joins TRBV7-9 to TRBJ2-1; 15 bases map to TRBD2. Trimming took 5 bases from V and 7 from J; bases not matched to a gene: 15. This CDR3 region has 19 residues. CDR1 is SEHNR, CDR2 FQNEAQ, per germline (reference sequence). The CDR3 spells CASSGKAPGTSGGPNEQFF. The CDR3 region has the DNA TGTGCCAGCAGCGGAAAAGCGCCCGGGACTAGCGGGGGGCCGAATGAGCAGTTCTTC.